This record covers a single T cell receptor (beta chain). As yet, its antigen is unknown. Looked up from germline, CDR1 is SGHDN and CDR2 is FVKESK. Unmatched junction bases numbered 4, after V lost 1 base and J lost 4 bases. The CDR3 has 15 residues. This sample was included in a study of cytomegalovirus exposure and HLA in healthy donors. Study-wide results and limits: Using a false discovery rate of 0.05, a later analysis showed that approximately 18,000 TCR beta sequences were associated with HLA alleles.

PCR involved 60 Vbeta and 13 Jbeta primers. Measured with immunoSEQ multiplex PCR; TCRdb has only the in-frame clones, and not every one. The sample contains about 150,000 clones, around 70% of which appear only once. The sample was PBMCs. This TCR was sampled from a woman aged 55-75 years in good health and CMV-seropositive. The V gene is TRBV14, the J gene TRBJ2-7, with TRBD1 matching 10 bases. CDR3 sequence (DNA): TGTGCCAGCAGCCAAGGGACAGGGGGTGTGTACGAGCAGTACTTC. This gives the protein CASSQGTGGVYEQYF.